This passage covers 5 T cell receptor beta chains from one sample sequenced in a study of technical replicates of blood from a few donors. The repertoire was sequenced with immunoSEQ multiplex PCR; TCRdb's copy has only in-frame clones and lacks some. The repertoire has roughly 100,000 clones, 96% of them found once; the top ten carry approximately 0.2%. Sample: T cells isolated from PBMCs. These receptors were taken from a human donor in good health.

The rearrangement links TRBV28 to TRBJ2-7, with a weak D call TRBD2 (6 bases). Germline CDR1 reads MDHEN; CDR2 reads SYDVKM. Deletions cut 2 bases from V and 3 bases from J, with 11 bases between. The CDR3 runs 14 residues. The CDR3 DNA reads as TGTGCCAGCAGTTTAGGCGGGAACTTCTACGAGCAGTACTTC. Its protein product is CASSLGGNFYEQYF.

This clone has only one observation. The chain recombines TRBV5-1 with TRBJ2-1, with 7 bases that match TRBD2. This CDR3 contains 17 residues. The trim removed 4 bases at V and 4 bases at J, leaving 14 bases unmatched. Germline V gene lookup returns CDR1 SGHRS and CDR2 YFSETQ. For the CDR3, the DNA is TGCGCCAGCAGCACCAGTCTAGCGGCGAGCCCTTACAATGAGCAGTTCTTC. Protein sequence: CASSTSLAASPYNEQFF.

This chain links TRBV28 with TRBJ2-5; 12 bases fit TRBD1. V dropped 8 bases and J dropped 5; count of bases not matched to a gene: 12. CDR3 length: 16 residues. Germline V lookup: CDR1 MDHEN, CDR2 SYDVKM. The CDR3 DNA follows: TGTGCCAGCCGACGCCCGGGACAGGGGGCTTGGGAGACCCAGTACTTC. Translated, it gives CASRRPGQGAWETQYF.

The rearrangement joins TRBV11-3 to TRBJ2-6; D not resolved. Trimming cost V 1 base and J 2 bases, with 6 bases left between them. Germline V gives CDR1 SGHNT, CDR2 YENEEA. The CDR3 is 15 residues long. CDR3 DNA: TGTGCCAGCAGCTTAGCTACGACTGGGGCCAACGTCCTGACTTTC. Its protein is CASSLATTGANVLTF.

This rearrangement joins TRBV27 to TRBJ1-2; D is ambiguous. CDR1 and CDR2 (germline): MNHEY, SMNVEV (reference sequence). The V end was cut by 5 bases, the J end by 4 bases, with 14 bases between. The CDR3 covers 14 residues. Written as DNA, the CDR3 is TGTGCCAGCAGTAGTTGGGGAGGTAGCTATGGCTACACCTTC. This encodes CASSSWGGSYGYTF.